The 18 T cell receptor beta chains listed next were all sequenced from one sample in a study of blood T cell repertoires in COVID-19. Clones were read by immunoSEQ multiplex PCR, and TCRdb kept only the in-frame ones, dropping some. Here the sample spans around 200,000 clones, 70% to 90% being singletons. Sequenced material: peripheral blood. The receptors shown here come from a human donor with active or convalescent COVID-19. The donor label of this sample is uncertain.

This CDR3 is CASSGLPGQGDSPLHF. Here the CDR3 DNA reads TGTGCCAGCAGTGGATTACCGGGACAGGGGGACTCACCCCTCCACTTT. V usage is TRBV6-1 and J usage is TRBJ1-6, with TRBD1 identical over 11 bases. Germline CDR1 reads MNHNS; CDR2 reads SASEGT. The ends lost 4 bases at V and 10 bases at J; junction bases unmatched: 9. CDR3 length: 16 residues.

This chain joins TRBV18 and TRBJ2-1, with D uncertain. Germline CDR1 KGHSH, CDR2 LQKENI. The length of the CDR3 is 15 residues. Trimming took off 4 bases at V and 0 bases at J, with 10 bases between the two ends. The CDR3 DNA is TGTGCCAGCTCACGGGCAGGTAGCTCCTACAATGAGCAGTTCTTC. It yields the protein CASSRAGSSYNEQFF.

This rearrangement joins TRBV28 to TRBJ1-5, with D hard to call. The ends were cut back, 2 bases at V and 9 bases at J, with 14 bases in the middle. The CDR3 length is 14 residues. Germline V gene data show CDR1 as MDHEN and CDR2 as SYDVKM. DNA for the CDR3: TGTGCCAGCAGTTTAGGTAGGGAGGGTGTGCCCCAGCATTTT. Translating it yields CASSLGREGVPQHF.

The V call is TRBV6-2 or TRBV6-3, the J call TRBJ1-4, with D maybe TRBD1 (5 bases). Germline CDR1 MNHEY, CDR2 SVGEGT. The V and J ends lost 4 bases and 5 bases respectively, with 11 bases between them. The CDR3 runs to 14 residues. CDR3 bases: TGTGCCAGCAGTTCCGGGACTGAGAATGAAAAACTGTTTTTT. It encodes CASSSGTENEKLFF.

The V and J genes are TRBV27 and TRBJ2-5; TRBD2 matches 11 bases. This CDR3 contains 17 residues. V lost 6 bases, J lost 2 bases, and 11 bases stayed unmatched. Per germline, CDR1 MNHEY and CDR2 SMNVEV (reference sequence). Here the CDR3 reads CASRPFPGLAAQETQYF. CDR3 bases: TGTGCCAGCAGACCCTTTCCGGGACTAGCGGCACAAGAGACCCAGTACTTC.

The V gene is TRBV5-6, the J gene TRBJ2-7; D may be TRBD1 (6 bases). V lost 2 bases and J 8 bases, leaving 17 bases between the germline ends. The CDR3 spans 14 residues. The germline gives CDR1 SGHDT, CDR2 YYEEEE. CDR3 nucleotide sequence: TGTGCCAGCAGCTTTCAGGGGTCCAGAGACAAGCAGTACTTC. Translated, it gives CASSFQGSRDKQYF.

This clone was seen just once. J is TRBJ2-6 and V is TRBV18, with D maybe TRBD1 (5 bases). This CDR3 has 12 residues. Germline loops: CDR1 KGHSH, CDR2 LQKENI. V dropped 8 bases and J dropped 4 bases, with 6 bases sitting between them. The CDR3 spells CASRQGANVLTF. The CDR3 region has the DNA TGTGCCAGCCGACAGGGGGCCAACGTCCTGACTTTC. The whole variable domain, remainder taken from reference TRBV18 and TRBJ2-6, is NAGVMQNPRHLVRRRGQEARLRCSPMKGHSHVYWYRQLPEEGLKFMVYLQKENIIDESGMPKERFSAEFPKEGPSILRIQQVVRGDSAAYFCASRQGANVLTFGAGSRLTVL.

The genes are TRBV6-5 and TRBJ2-3; 8 bases map to TRBD2. Germline lookup yields CDR1 MNHEY and CDR2 SVGAGI. The CDR3 is 15 amino acids. Trimming cost V 7 bases and J 4 bases; bases outside gene matches: 10. Here the CDR3 reads CASTRREAVADTQYF. In nucleotides, the CDR3 is TGTGCCAGCACAAGGCGGGAGGCTGTGGCAGATACGCAGTATTTT.

This chain links TRBV7-9 with TRBJ2-7; 7 positions agree with TRBD2. This CDR3 region has 13 residues. Germline CDR1 reads SEHNR; CDR2 reads FQNEAQ (reference sequence). V lost 8 bases and J lost 2; bases outside the gene matches: 6. CDR3 bases: TGTGCCAGCCTCGCGGCGGGGGCCTACGAGCAGTACTTC. This codes for CASLAAGAYEQYF.

The J gene is TRBJ2-7, the V gene TRBV27, with D possibly matching TRBD1 (6 bases). The CDR3 contains 15 residues. Germline lookup yields CDR1 MNHEY and CDR2 SMNVEV (reference sequence). The germline V and J ends were trimmed by 5 bases and 2 bases, with 16 bases remaining between them. The DNA of the CDR3 is TGTGCCAGCAGTGTACAGGGCCGGGCGCCCTACGAGCAGTACTTC. This codes for CASSVQGRAPYEQYF.

V usage is TRBV14 and J usage is TRBJ2-5; the D is unclear. V gave up 0 bases and J gave up 5 bases, with 13 bases separating them. The CDR3 is 15 residues long. CDR1 and CDR2 from the germline V gene are SGHDN and FVKESK. The CDR3 bases are TGTGCCAGCAGCCAAGAATCCTTTTTCAGTGAGACCCAGTACTTC. This codes for CASSQESFFSETQYF.

This clone was found a few times. The chain links TRBV6-6 to TRBJ2-2, with D perhaps TRBD1 (5 bases). The V end was cut by 2 bases, the J end by 6 bases, with 7 bases between. Germline V gene sequence: CDR1 MNHNY, CDR2 SVGAGI (reference sequence). The CDR3 loop spans 13 amino acids. CDR3 coding DNA: TGTGCCAGCAGTTACCAGGGATCCGGGGAGCTGTTTTTT. This codes for CASSYQGSGELFF.

J is TRBJ2-3 and V is TRBV18; 8 bases fit TRBD2. CDR1 is KGHSH and CDR2 is LQKENI in the germline V gene. V shed 6 bases and J 5 bases; nucleotides not matched to a gene: 13. The CDR3 totals 16 residues. CDR3 DNA: TGTGCCAGCTCTCCTAACCAGCGGGAGTCTGGAGATACGCAGTATTTT. Translated, it gives CASSPNQRESGDTQYF.

The V gene is TRBV7-6, the J gene TRBJ1-1; no clear D. V gave up 2 bases and J gave up 2 bases, with 12 bases separating them. The CDR3 is made up of 15 amino acids. Per germline, CDR1 SGHVS and CDR2 FNYEAQ. The CDR3 nucleotides are TGTGCCAGCAGCTTATGGGGAGTGGGCAACACTGAAGCTTTCTTT. It codes for CASSLWGVGNTEAFF. Full variable domain (missing parts from reference TRBV7-6 and TRBJ1-1): GAGVSQSPRYKVTKRGQDVALRCDPISGHVSLYWYRQALGQGPEFLTYFNYEAQQDKSGLPNDRFSAERPEGSISTLTIQRTEQRDSAMYRCASSLWGVGNTEAFFGQGTRLTVV.

This clone was observed a single time. V usage is TRBV9 and J usage is TRBJ2-2; D not resolved. Per the germline V gene, CDR1 is SGDLS and CDR2 is YYNGEE. This CDR3 spans 12 amino acids. V shed 1 base and J shed 6 bases, with 4 bases lying between them. The CDR3 reads CASSVNSGELFF. The CDR3 bases are TGTGCCAGCAGCGTAAACTCCGGGGAGCTGTTTTTT.

The chain uses TRBV5-1 and TRBJ2-3; no definite D call. The CDR3 consists of 15 residues. Trimming shortened V by 0 bases and J by 4 bases, and 12 bases separated the two germline ends. CDR1 is SGHRS and CDR2 is YFSETQ in the germline V gene. The CDR3 loop reads CASSLVPRRADTQYF. DNA for the CDR3: TGCGCCAGCAGCTTGGTTCCCCGAAGAGCAGATACGCAGTATTTT.

This clone was counted a few times. The chain is built from TRBV5-4 and TRBJ2-7; 10 nucleotides match TRBD2. Unmatched junction bases numbered 4, after V lost 3 bases and J lost 4 bases. The CDR3 sequence is 14 residues long. Germline V lookup: CDR1 SGHNT, CDR2 YYREEE (reference sequence). Here the CDR3 reads CASSSAGGPYEQYF. The CDR3 coding sequence is TGTGCCAGCAGCTCAGCGGGAGGGCCTTACGAGCAGTACTTC.

The chain couples TRBV6-5 to TRBJ1-1, with TRBD1 matching over 8 bases. Per the germline V gene, CDR1 is MNHEY and CDR2 is SVGAGI. The CDR3 runs to 15 residues. V gave up 6 bases and J gave up 6 bases; unmatched junction bases: 12. The chain's CDR3 is CASRSQGALTAEAFF. CDR3 bases: TGTGCCAGCAGGTCGCAGGGGGCGTTAACCGCTGAAGCTTTCTTT.